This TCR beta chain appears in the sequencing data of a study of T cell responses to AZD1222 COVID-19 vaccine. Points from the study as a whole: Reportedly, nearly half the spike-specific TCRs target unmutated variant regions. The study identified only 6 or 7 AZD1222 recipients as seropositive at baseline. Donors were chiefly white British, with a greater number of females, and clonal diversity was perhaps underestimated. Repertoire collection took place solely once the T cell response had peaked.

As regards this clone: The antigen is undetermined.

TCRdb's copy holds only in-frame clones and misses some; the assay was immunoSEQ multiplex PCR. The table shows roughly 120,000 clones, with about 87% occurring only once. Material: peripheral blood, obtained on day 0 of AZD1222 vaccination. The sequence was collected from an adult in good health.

The CDR3 DNA reads as TGTGCCAGCAGAACAGGGCCACCAACTAATGAAAAACTGTTTTTT. Protein: CASRTGPPTNEKLFF. The chain carries TRBV28 and TRBJ1-4, with TRBD1 as a possible D gene (6 bases). The CDR3 contains 15 residues. Deletions cut 6 bases from V and 0 bases from J, with 11 bases between. Germline V gives CDR1 MDHEN, CDR2 SYDVKM.